Listed below are T cell receptor beta chains from one sample, sequenced in a study of T cell changes during pregnancy in multiple sclerosis. Only in-frame clones appear in the TCRdb table, and some are missing; sequencing was by immunoSEQ multiplex PCR. Among about 32,000 clones listed, 91% were seen once. Here the sequenced sample was CD8+ T cells from peripheral blood mononuclear cells, taken in the second trimester of pregnancy. The receptors were gathered from a female donor in good health, enrolled as a control in a pregnancy study. Both conserved end residues are part of each CDR3. Each record gives: J gene, V gene, D gene, clone size, CDR3 protein, CDR3 DNA. D genes are given only for firm matches. Expanded clones are given a class, and other clones once, few, many or no size at all.

TRBJ2-7	TRBV7-9	.	few	CASSTVTYEQYF	TGTGCCAGCAGCACAGTTACCTACGAGCAGTACTTC
TRBJ1-1	TRBV7-8	.	.	CASSLVGVEAFF	TGTGCCAGCAGCTTAGTAGGGGTAGAAGCTTTCTTT
TRBJ1-2	TRBV4-2	.	.	CASSPPGTAYGYTF	TGTGCCAGCAGCCCACCGGGGACTGCCTATGGCTACACCTTC
TRBJ1-2	TRBV25-1	TRBD1	.	CASSADRGFPYGYTF	TGTGCCAGCAGTGCCGACAGGGGGTTTCCCTATGGCTACACCTTC
TRBJ2-7	TRBV19	.	.	CASATPGQTYEQYF	TGTGCCAGTGCGACCCCGGGACAAACCTACGAGCAGTACTTC
TRBJ1-2	TRBV4-3	TRBD1	.	CASSQDPQGAGGYTF	TGCGCCAGCAGCCAAGATCCGCAGGGGGCTGGCGGCTACACCTTC
TRBJ2-5	TRBV2	TRBD2	.	CASSTTQLAGGREETQYF	TGTGCCAGCAGTACGACCCAGTTAGCGGGGGGCCGGGAAGAGACCCAGTACTTC
TRBJ2-3	TRBV4-1	.	.	CASSRSAGASTDTQYF	TGCGCCAGCAGCCGAAGCGCTGGAGCTTCCACAGATACGCAGTATTTT
TRBJ2-5	TRBV7-9	TRBD1	.	CASNLQGVAETQYF	TGTGCCAGCAACCTACAGGGGGTCGCGGAGACCCAGTACTTC
TRBJ2-2	TRBV5-5	TRBD1	.	CASSWGTGAVTGELFF	TGTGCCAGCAGTTGGGGGACAGGGGCCGTCACCGGGGAGCTGTTTTTT
TRBJ2-3	TRBV7-2	TRBD1	.	CASSFWDRDTQYF	TGTGCCAGCAGCTTTTGGGACAGGGACACGCAGTATTTT
TRBJ1-2	TRBV10-2	TRBD1	.	CASSESWTGDGYTF	TGCGCCAGCAGTGAGTCATGGACAGGGGATGGCTACACCTTC
TRBJ1-5	TRBV15	TRBD1	.	CATSRRDRGQPQHF	TGTGCCACCAGCAGAAGAGACAGGGGTCAGCCCCAGCATTTT
TRBJ2-1	TRBV7-2	.	.	CASSSPTPSSYNEQFF	TGTGCCAGCAGCTCCCCGACTCCGAGCTCCTACAATGAGCAGTTCTTC
TRBJ2-6	TRBV27	TRBD2	.	CASSSLVGFLGGGANGANVLTF	TGTGCCAGCAGTTCCTTAGTGGGGTTCTTAGGCGGGGGGGCGAATGGGGCCAACGTCCTGACTTTC
TRBJ2-1	TRBV7-3	.	once	CASSPNSQGPLYNEQFF	TGTGCCAGCAGCCCAAACTCTCAGGGTCCTCTCTACAATGAGCAGTTCTTC
TRBJ2-2	TRBV28	.	.	CASRPTTSNTGELFF	TGTGCCAGCAGGCCGACAACATCGAACACCGGGGAGCTGTTTTTT